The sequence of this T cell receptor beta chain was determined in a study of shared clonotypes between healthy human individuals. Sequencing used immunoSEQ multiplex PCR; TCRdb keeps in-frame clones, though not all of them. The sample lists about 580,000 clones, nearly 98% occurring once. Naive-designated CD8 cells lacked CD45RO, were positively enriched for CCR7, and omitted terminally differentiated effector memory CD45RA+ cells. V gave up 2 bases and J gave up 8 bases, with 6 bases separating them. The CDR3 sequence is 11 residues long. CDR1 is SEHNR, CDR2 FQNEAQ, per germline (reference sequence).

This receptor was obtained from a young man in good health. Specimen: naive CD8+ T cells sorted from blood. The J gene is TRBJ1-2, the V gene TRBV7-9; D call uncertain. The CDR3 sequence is CASSLLGGYTF. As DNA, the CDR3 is TGTGCCAGCAGCTTATTAGGCGGCTACACCTTC.